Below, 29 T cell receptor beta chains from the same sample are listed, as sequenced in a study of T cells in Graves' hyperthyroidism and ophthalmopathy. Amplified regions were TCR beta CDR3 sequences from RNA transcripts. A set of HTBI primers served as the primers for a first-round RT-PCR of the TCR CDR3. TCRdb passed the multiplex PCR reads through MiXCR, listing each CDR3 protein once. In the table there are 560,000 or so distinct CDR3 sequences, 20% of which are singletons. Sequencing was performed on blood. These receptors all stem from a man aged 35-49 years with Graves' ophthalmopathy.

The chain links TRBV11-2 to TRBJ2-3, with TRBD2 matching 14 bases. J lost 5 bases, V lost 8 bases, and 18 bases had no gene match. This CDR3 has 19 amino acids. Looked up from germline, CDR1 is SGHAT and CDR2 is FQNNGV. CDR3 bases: TGTGCCAGCGGATACCCCCCTACCGGGACTAGCGGGAGCGGAGATACGCAGTATTTT. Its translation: CASGYPPTGTSGSGDTQYF.

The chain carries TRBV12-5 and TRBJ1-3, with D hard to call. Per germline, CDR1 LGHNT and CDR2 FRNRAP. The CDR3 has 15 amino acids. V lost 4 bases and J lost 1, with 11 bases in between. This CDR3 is CASGWKAGSGNTIYF. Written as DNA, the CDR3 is TGTGCTAGTGGTTGGAAGGCGGGTTCTGGAAACACCATATATTTT.

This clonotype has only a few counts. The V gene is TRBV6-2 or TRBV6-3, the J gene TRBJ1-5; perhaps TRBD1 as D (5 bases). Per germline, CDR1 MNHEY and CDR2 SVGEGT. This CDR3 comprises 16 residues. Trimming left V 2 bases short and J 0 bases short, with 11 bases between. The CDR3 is CASSYLSGPSNQPQHF. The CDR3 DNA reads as TGTGCCAGCAGTTACCTTTCAGGGCCTAGCAATCAGCCCCAGCATTTT.

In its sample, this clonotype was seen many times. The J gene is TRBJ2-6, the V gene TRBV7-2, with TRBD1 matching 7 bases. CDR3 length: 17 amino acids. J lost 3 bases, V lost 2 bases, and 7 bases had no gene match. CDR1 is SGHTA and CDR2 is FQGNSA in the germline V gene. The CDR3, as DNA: TGTGCCAGCAGCTTAATGCTAGGGGGCAGTGGGGCCAACGTCCTGACTTTC. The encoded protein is CASSLMLGGSGANVLTF.

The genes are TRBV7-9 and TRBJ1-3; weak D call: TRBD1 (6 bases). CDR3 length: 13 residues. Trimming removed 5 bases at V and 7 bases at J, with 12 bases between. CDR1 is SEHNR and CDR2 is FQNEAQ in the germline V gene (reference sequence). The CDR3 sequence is CASSAQGRNTIYF. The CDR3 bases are TGTGCCAGCAGCGCTCAGGGGAGGAACACCATATATTTT.

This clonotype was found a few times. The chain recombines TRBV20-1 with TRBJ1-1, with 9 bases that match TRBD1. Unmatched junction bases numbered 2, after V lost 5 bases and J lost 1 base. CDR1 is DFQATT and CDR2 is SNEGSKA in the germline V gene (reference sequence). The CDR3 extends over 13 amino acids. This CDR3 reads CSAWGQGNTEAFF. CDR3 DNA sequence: TGCAGTGCTTGGGGACAGGGGAACACTGAAGCTTTCTTT.

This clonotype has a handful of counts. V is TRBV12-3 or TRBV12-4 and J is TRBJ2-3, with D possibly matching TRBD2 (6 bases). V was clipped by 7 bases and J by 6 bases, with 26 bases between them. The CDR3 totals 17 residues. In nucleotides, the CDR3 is TGTGCCAGCACCTCCCGATCGGGCGGGGAGTTGAGGGATACGCAGTATTTT. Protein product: CASTSRSGGELRDTQYF.

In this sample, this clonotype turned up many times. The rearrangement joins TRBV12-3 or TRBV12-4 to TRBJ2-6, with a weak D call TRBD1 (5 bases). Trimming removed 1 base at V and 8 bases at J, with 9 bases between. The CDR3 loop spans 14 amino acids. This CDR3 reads CASSLGPGTNVLTF. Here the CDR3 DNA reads TGTGCCAGCAGTTTAGGTCCAGGGACCAACGTCCTGACTTTC.

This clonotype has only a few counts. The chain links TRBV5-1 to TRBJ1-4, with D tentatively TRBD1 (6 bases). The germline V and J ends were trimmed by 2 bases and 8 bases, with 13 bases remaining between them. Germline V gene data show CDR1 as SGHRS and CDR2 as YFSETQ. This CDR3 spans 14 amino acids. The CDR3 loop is CASSLAGAWEKLFF. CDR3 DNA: TGCGCCAGCAGCTTAGCAGGGGCGTGGGAAAAACTGTTTTTT.

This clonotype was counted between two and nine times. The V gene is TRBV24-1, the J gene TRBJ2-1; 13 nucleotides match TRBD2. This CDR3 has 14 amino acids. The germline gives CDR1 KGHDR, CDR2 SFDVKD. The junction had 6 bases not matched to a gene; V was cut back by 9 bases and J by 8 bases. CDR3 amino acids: CATAGTSGKYEQFF. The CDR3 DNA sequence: TGTGCCACCGCCGGGACTAGCGGGAAATATGAGCAGTTCTTC.

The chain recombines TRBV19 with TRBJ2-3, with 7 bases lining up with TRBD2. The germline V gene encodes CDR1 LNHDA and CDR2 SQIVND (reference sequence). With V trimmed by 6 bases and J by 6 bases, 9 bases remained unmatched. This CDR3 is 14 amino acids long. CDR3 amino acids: CASRVVGGMDTQYF. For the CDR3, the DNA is TGTGCCAGTAGAGTGGTGGGAGGGATGGATACGCAGTATTTT.

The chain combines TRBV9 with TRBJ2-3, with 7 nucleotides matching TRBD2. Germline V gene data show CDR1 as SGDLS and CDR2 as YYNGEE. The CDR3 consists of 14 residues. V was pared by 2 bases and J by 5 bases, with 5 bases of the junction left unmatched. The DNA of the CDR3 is TGTGCCAGCAGCGTGGGGGGGAGGGAAGATACGCAGTATTTT. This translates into CASSVGGREDTQYF. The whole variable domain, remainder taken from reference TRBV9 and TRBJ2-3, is DSGVTQTPKHLITATGQRVTLRCSPRSGDLSVYWYQQSLDQGLQFLIQYYNGEERAKGNILERFSAQQFPDLHSELNLSSLELGDSALYFCASSVGGREDTQYFGPGTRLTVL.

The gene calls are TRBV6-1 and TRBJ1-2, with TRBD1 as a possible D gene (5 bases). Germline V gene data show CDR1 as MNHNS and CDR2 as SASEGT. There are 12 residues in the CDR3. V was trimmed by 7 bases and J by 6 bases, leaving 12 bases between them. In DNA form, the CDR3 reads TGTGCCAGCATGGGGGGTAGCGATGGCTACACCTTC. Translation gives CASMGGSDGYTF.

In DNA, the CDR3 is TGTGCCAGCAGTTACTCGACTAGTGGCGCCGGGGAGCTGTTTTTT. This sequence encodes CASSYSTSGAGELFF. The V and J genes are TRBV6-2 or TRBV6-3 and TRBJ2-2; maybe TRBD2 (6 bases). Germline CDR1 is MNHEY and CDR2 is SVGEGT. CDR3 length: 15 amino acids. Trimming stripped 0 bases from V and 6 bases from J, with 11 bases between.

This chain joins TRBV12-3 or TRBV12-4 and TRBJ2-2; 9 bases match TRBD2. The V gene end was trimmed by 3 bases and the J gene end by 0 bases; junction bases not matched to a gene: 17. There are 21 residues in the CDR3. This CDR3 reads CASSFIAGEGRWFSNTGELFF. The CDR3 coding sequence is TGTGCCAGCAGTTTCATAGCGGGAGAGGGACGGTGGTTCTCGAACACCGGGGAGCTGTTTTTT.

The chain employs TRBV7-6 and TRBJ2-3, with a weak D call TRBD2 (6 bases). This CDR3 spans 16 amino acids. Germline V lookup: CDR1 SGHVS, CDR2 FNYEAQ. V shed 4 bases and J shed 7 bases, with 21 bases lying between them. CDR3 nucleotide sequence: TGTGCCAGCAGCTACCAGACTAGGCCGGATGGGAATACGCAGTATTTT. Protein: CASSYQTRPDGNTQYF. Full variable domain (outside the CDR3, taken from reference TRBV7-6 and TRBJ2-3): GAGVSQSPRYKVTKRGQDVALRCDPISGHVSLYWYRQALGQGPEFLTYFNYEAQQDKSGLPNDRFSAERPEGSISTLTIQRTEQRDSAMYRCASSYQTRPDGNTQYFGPGTRLTVL.

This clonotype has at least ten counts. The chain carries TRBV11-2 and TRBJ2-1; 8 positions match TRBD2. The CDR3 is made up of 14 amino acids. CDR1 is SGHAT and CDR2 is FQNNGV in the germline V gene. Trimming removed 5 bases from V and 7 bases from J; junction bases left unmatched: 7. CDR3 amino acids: CASSPQRERNEQFF. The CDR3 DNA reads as TGTGCCAGCAGCCCACAGCGGGAGCGGAATGAGCAGTTCTTC.

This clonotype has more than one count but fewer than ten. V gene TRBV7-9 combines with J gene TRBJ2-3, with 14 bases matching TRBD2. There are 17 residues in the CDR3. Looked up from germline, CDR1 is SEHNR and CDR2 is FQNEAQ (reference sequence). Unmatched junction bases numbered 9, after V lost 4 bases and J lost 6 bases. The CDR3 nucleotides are TGTGCCAGCAGCTCACGGACTAGCGGGAGGTACGTGGATACGCAGTATTTT. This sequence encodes CASSSRTSGRYVDTQYF.

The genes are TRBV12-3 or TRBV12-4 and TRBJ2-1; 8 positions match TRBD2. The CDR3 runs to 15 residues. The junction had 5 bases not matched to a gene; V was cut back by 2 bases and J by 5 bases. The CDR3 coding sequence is TGTGCCAGCAGTTTACGGCGGGGGGCGGACAATGAGCAGTTCTTC. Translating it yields CASSLRRGADNEQFF.

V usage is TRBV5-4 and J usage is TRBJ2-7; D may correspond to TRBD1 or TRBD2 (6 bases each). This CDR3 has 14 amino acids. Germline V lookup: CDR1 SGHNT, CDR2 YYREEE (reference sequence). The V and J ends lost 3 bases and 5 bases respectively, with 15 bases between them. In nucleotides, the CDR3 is TGTGCCAGCAGCTCGGGGGCGCTCAGGAACGAGCAGTACTTC. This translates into CASSSGALRNEQYF.

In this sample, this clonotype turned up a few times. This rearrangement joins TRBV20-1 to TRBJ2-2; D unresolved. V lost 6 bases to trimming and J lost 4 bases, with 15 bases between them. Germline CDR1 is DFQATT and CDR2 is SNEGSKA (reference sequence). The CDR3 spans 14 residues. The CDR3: CSASDTPATGELFF. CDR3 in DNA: TGCAGTGCGAGCGACACGCCGGCCACCGGGGAGCTGTTTTTT.

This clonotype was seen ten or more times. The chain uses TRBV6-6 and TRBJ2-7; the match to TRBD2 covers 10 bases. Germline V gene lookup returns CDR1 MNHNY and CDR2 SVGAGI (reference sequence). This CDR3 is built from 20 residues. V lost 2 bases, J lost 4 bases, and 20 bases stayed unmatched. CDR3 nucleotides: TGTGCCAGCAGTTACCAAAGCGGGAGGGCCCTCGGAATTATTAGATACGAGCAGTACTTC. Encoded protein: CASSYQSGRALGIIRYEQYF.

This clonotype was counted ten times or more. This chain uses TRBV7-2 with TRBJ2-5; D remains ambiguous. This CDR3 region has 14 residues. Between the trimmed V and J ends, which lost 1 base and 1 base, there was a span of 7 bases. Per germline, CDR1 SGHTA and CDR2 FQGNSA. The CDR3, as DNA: TGTGCCAGCAGCTTAGGGTGGGGCCAAGAGACCCAGTACTTC. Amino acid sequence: CASSLGWGQETQYF.

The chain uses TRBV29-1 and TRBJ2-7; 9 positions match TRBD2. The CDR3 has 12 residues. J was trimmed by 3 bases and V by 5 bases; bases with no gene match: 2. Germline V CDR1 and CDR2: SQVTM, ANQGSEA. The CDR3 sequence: CSVLTSGYEQYF. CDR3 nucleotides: TGCAGCGTTCTGACTAGCGGCTACGAGCAGTACTTC.

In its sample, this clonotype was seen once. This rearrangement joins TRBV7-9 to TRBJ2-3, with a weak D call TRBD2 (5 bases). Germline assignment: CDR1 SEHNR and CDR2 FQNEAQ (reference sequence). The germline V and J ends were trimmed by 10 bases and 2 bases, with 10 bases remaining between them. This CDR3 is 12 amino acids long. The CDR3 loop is CAMREYTDTQYF. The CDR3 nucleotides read TGTGCCATGAGGGAGTACACAGATACGCAGTATTTT.

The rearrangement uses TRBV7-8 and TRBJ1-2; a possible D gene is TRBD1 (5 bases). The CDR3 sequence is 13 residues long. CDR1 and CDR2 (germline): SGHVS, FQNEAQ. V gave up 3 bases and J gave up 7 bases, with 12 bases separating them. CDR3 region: CASSLGEWFGYTF. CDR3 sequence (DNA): TGTGCCAGCAGCTTGGGGGAATGGTTTGGCTACACCTTC.

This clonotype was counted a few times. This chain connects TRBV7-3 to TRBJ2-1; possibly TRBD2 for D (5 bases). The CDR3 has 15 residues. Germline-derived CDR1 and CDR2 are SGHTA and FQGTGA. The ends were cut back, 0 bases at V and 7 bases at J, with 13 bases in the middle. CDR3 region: CASSLTTDSKNEQFF. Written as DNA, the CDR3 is TGTGCCAGCAGCTTAACGACGGACTCTAAGAATGAGCAGTTCTTC. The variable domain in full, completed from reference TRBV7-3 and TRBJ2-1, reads GAGVSQTPSNKVTEKGKYVELRCDPISGHTALYWYRQSLGQGPEFLIYFQGTGAADDSGLPNDRFFAVRPEGSVSTLKIQRTERGDSAVYLCASSLTTDSKNEQFFGPGTRLTVL.

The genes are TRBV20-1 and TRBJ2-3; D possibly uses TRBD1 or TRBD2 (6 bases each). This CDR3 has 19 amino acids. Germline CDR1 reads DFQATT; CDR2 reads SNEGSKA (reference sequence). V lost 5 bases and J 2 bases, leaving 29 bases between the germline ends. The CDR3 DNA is TGCAGTGCTCCACAGGAGGGGGGTCGAGACGACTTGTACACAGATACGCAGTATTTT. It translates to CSAPQEGGRDDLYTDTQYF.

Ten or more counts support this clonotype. The CDR3 spells CASSFTGMDTQYF. Here the CDR3 DNA reads TGTGCCAGCAGCTTTACGGGGATGGATACGCAGTATTTT. The genes are TRBV7-3 and TRBJ2-3; a possible D gene is TRBD2 (5 bases). This CDR3 contains 13 residues. Germline V gives CDR1 SGHTA, CDR2 FQGTGA. Trimming removed 3 bases from V and 6 bases from J, with 10 bases in between. Complete variable domain (other parts from reference TRBV7-3 and TRBJ2-3): GAGVSQTPSNKVTEKGKYVELRCDPISGHTALYWYRQSLGQGPEFLIYFQGTGAADDSGLPNDRFFAVRPEGSVSTLKIQRTERGDSAVYLCASSFTGMDTQYFGPGTRLTVL.